The table lists the clone carrying this T cell receptor beta chain with a few counts. The antigen is undetermined. No DNA is shown, since the ends of the CDR3 on it are uncertain; the CDR3 is the one TCRdb lists. This sample is drawn from a study of blood T cells in healthy people across ages. Study-level findings and limits: Roughly linearly, TCR beta diversity per million T cells fell as age increased.

Sample-barcoded 5' priming and a J-beta primer mix drove a second PCR of roughly 6 to 12 cycles. A single record per CDR3 protein comes from TCRdb applying MiXCR to the 5' RACE reads. The sample has hundreds of thousands of distinct CDR3 sequences; less than 35% are singletons. Healthy Caucasian individuals from Russia aged roughly 6 to 95 were enrolled as donors. Germline-derived CDR1 and CDR2 are SEHNR and FQNEAQ (reference sequence). Including both end residues, the CDR3 is 12 amino acids long. Sequencing was performed on blood. This sequence joins TRBV7-9 and TRBJ2-3; the DNA was not compared with TRBD1, the D call given in the table. This sequence originates from a woman of 80 years or more in good health. CDR3 sequence: CASSFGGGAAYF.